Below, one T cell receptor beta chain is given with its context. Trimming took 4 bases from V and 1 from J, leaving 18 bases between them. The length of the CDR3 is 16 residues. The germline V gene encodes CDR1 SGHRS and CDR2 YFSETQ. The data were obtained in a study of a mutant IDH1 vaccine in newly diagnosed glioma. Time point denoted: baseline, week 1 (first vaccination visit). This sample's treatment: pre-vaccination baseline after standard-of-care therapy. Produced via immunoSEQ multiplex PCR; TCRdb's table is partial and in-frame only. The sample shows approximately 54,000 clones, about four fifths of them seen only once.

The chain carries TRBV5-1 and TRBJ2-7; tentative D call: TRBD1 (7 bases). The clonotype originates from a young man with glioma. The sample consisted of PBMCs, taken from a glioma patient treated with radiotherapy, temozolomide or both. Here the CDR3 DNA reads TGCGCCAGCAGCAAGTCGCAGGGGGAGGAGTCCTACGAGCAGTACTTC. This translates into CASSKSQGEESYEQYF.